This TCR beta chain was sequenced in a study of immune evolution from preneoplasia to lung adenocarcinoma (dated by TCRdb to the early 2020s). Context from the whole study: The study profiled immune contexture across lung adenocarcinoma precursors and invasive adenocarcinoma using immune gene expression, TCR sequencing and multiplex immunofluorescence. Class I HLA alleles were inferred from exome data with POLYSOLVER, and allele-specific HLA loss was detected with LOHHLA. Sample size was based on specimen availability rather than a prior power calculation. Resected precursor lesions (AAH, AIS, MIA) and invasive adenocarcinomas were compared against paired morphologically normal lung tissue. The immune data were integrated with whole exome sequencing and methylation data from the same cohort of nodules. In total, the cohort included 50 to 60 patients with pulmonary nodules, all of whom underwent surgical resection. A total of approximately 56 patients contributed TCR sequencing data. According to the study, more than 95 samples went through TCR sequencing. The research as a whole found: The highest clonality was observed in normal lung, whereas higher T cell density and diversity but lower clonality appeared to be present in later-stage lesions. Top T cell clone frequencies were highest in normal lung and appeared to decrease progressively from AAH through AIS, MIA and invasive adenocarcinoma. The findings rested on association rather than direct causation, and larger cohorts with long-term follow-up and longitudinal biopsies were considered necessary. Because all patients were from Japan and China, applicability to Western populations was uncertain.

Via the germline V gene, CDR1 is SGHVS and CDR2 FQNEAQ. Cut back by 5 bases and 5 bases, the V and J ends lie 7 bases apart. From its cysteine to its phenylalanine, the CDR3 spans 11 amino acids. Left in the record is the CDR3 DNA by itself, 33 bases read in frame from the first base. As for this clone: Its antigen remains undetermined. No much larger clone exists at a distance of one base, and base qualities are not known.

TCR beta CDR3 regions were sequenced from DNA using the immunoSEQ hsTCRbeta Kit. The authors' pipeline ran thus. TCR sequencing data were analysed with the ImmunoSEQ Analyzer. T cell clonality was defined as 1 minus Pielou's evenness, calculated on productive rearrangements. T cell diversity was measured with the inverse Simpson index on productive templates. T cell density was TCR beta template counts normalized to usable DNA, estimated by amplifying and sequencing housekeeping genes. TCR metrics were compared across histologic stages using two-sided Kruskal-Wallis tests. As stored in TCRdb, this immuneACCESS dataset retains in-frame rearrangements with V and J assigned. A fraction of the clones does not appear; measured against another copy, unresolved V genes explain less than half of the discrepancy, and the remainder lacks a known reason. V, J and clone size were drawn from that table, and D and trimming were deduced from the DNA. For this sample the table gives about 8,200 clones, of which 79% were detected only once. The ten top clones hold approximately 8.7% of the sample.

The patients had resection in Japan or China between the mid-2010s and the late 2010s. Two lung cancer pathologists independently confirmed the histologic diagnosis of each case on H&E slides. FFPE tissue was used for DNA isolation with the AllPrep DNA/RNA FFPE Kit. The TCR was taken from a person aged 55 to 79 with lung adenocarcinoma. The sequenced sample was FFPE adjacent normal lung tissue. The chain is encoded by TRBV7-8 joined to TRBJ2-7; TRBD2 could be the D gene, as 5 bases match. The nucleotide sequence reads TGTGCCAGCAGCCTCGGGGACGAGCAGTACTTC. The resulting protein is CASSLGDEQYF.